This entry lists 23 T cell receptor beta chains sequenced from one sample in a study of T cells in pancreatic ductal adenocarcinoma. No neoadjuvant therapy was given to the selected pancreatic ductal adenocarcinoma patients before their surgery. Measured with immunoSEQ multiplex PCR; TCRdb has only the in-frame clones, and not every one. The sample records around 31,000 clones, more than 80% being singletons. Sequencing was done on a sample of PBMCs. The receptor set was obtained from a human donor with pancreatic ductal adenocarcinoma.

This chain uses TRBV14 with TRBJ2-7, with 7 bases identical to TRBD1. Losses at the gene ends were 6 bases for V and 6 bases for J; bases not matched to a gene: 14. The CDR3 has 15 residues. CDR1 and CDR2 from the germline V gene are SGHDN and FVKESK. In DNA, the CDR3 is TGTGCCAGCAGGCGGACAGGTATCTCTACGGGCGAGCAGTACTTC. Its protein is CASRRTGISTGEQYF. The full variable domain, in which reference TRBV14 and TRBJ2-7 provide the parts outside the CDR3, is EAGVTQFPSHSVIEKGQTVTLRCDPISGHDNLYWYRRVMGKEIKFLLHFVKESKQDESGMPNNRFLAERTGGTYSTLKVQPAELEDSGVYFCASRRTGISTGEQYFGPGTRLTVT.

The rearrangement joins TRBV6-1 to TRBJ1-4, with D possibly TRBD1 on 5 matching bases. Germline V gene data show CDR1 as MNHNS and CDR2 as SASEGT. Trimming took 1 base from V and 8 from J, leaving 17 bases between them. The CDR3 covers 16 residues. The CDR3 here is CASSEGLWGGSEKLFF. DNA of the CDR3: TGTGCCAGCAGTGAAGGCCTGTGGGGGGGGAGCGAAAAACTGTTTTTT.

This chain connects TRBV2 to TRBJ2-3, with D unclear. The CDR3 runs 14 residues. Looked up from germline, CDR1 is SNHLY and CDR2 is FYNNEI. Trimming stripped 2 bases from V and 3 bases from J, with 9 bases between. The CDR3 reads CASSESGRTDTQYF. CDR3 sequence (DNA): TGTGCCAGCAGTGAATCCGGCAGGACAGATACGCAGTATTTT.

J is TRBJ1-4 and V is TRBV4-1; D might be TRBD1 (6 bases). The V gene's germline CDR1 is MGHRA and CDR2 YSYEKL. The CDR3 runs 16 residues. Trimming left V 6 bases short and J 0 bases short, with 14 bases between. DNA for the CDR3: TGCGCCAGCAGTCTCCTACGGACAGCAACTAATGAAAAACTGTTTTTT. The encoded protein is CASSLLRTATNEKLFF.

The chain combines TRBV15 with TRBJ2-2; D not resolved. The CDR3 spans 15 residues. V gave up 1 base and J gave up 1 base, with 7 bases separating them. The germline CDR1 and CDR2 sequences are LNHNV and YYDKDF (reference sequence). The CDR3 DNA reads as TGTGCCACCAGCAGAGTGTCACAGAACACCGGGGAGCTGTTTTTT. This encodes CATSRVSQNTGELFF.

CDR3 in DNA: TGTGCCAGCAGCTCTCCTCTAGGGGTAGCAAACTATGGCTACACCTTC. Its protein is CASSSPLGVANYGYTF. The rearrangement uses TRBV28 and TRBJ1-2, with a possible D match to TRBD1 (5 bases). V was cut by 6 bases and J by 2 bases, with 19 bases left in between. CDR3 size: 16 residues. Germline-derived CDR1 and CDR2 are MDHEN and SYDVKM.

This clone was detected once. The V call is TRBV19, the J call TRBJ1-2, with a possible D match to TRBD1 (5 bases). The CDR3 runs to 13 residues. V lost 7 bases to trimming and J lost 7 bases, with 16 bases between them. Germline assignment: CDR1 LNHDA and CDR2 SQIVND (reference sequence). The CDR3 nucleotides read TGTGCCAGTACCGTACGGAGGGGATCTGGCTACACCTTC. It specifies CASTVRRGSGYTF. The full variable domain, its missing parts supplied by reference TRBV19 and TRBJ1-2, is DGGITQSPKYLFRKEGQNVTLSCEQNLNHDAMYWYRQDPGQGLRLIYYSQIVNDFQKGDIAEGYSVSREKKESFPLTVTSAQKNPTAFYLCASTVRRGSGYTFGSGTRLTVV.

The rearrangement joins TRBV19 to TRBJ2-7; D possibly corresponds to TRBD1 (5 bases). Trimming took 0 bases from V and 0 from J, leaving 6 bases between them. Germline CDR1 reads LNHDA; CDR2 reads SQIVND (reference sequence). The CDR3 has 14 residues. The CDR3 sequence is CASSIDDSSYEQYF. DNA of the CDR3: TGTGCCAGTAGTATAGATGACAGCTCCTACGAGCAGTACTTC.

This sequence joins TRBV6-5 and TRBJ2-7; 10 bases agree with TRBD2. The germline V gene has CDR1 MNHEY and CDR2 SVGAGI. The CDR3 has 16 residues. V trimming: 0 bases; J trimming: 1 base; junction bases outside the gene matches: 3. The CDR3 bases are TGTGCCAGCAGTTACTCGGCTAGCGGGAGATCCTACGAGCAGTACTTC. Its translation is CASSYSASGRSYEQYF.

This chain uses TRBV7-8 with TRBJ1-2; TRBD1 agrees at 8 bases. CDR3 size: 13 residues. Trimming at V came to 8 bases and at J to 5 bases, leaving 7 bases not matched to a gene. The germline V gene has CDR1 SGHVS and CDR2 FQNEAQ. CDR3 coding DNA: TGTGCCAGCGGTTCCGGGACAGGTTATGGCTACACCTTC. It is translated as CASGSGTGYGYTF.

Judged by abundance, this clone is large. V gene TRBV27 combines with J gene TRBJ2-7; 11 nucleotides align to TRBD2. Germline CDR1 and CDR2: MNHEY and SMNVEV (reference sequence). J gave up 5 bases and V 4 bases, and 10 bases lay outside the gene matches. CDR3 length equals 16 residues. The CDR3: CASSWRNIAGGNEQYF. CDR3 sequence (DNA): TGTGCCAGCAGTTGGCGAAATATAGCGGGAGGGAACGAGCAGTACTTC.

Worth noting for this clone: A junction end diverges from the germline sequence, so it may reflect a read error. The rearrangement joins TRBV7-9 to TRBJ2-7; 8 bases align to TRBD1. CDR1 and CDR2 from the germline V gene are SEHNR and FQNEAQ (reference sequence). This CDR3 is built from 15 residues. The CDR3 sequence is CASSLAGTGTYEQYF. CDR3 DNA sequence: TGTGCCAGCAGCCTAGCCGGGACAGGAACCTACGAGCAGTACTTC.

This chain's CDR3 is CSVVLAGGYNEQFF. CDR3 bases: TGCAGCGTGGTACTAGCGGGAGGGTACAATGAGCAGTTCTTC. The rearrangement links TRBV29-1 to TRBJ2-1; the match to TRBD2 covers 13 bases. Germline-derived CDR1 and CDR2 are SQVTM and ANQGSEA. The CDR3 consists of 14 residues. The junction had 3 bases not matched to a gene; V was cut back by 6 bases and J by 4 bases.

Remarks on this clone: A read error may account for a junction end that differs from germline. The chain carries TRBV7-7 and TRBJ2-5; 7 bases are shared with TRBD2. The CDR3 extends over 15 amino acids. Germline CDR1 is SSHAT and CDR2 is FNYEAQ (reference sequence). CDR3 sequence reads: CASSLGRTSRETQYF. DNA for the CDR3: TGTGCTAGCAGCTTAGGAAGGACTAGTCGAGAGACCCAGTACTTC.

The chain combines TRBV19 with TRBJ1-4, with TRBD1 identical over 10 bases. In germline, CDR1 is LNHDA, CDR2 SQIVND (reference sequence). The CDR3 is made up of 15 amino acids. V shed 5 bases and J 8 bases; nucleotides not matched to a gene: 8. The CDR3 bases are TGTGCCAGTAGTGGTCGACAGGGGGCTTACGAAAAACTGTTTTTT. It translates to CASSGRQGAYEKLFF. The full variable domain, rest sourced from reference TRBV19 and TRBJ1-4, is DGGITQSPKYLFRKEGQNVTLSCEQNLNHDAMYWYRQDPGQGLRLIYYSQIVNDFQKGDIAEGYSVSREKKESFPLTVTSAQKNPTAFYLCASSGRQGAYEKLFFGSGTQLSVL.

The chain has TRBV2 and TRBJ2-2; perhaps TRBD1 as D (5 bases). The CDR3 spans 14 residues. The germline CDR1 and CDR2 sequences are SNHLY and FYNNEI. V was clipped by 5 bases and J by 5 bases, with 12 bases between them. The CDR3 coding sequence is TGTGCCAGCAGTCCCGACAGAGCTACCGGGGAGCTGTTTTTT. This codes for CASSPDRATGELFF.

This rearrangement joins TRBV5-4 to TRBJ2-7; 8 bases fit TRBD2. CDR1 is SGHNT and CDR2 is YYREEE in the germline V gene (reference sequence). The CDR3 covers 15 residues. V shed 4 bases, J shed 3 bases, and the junction held 9 bases outside the gene matches. The CDR3: CASSPRGRGGYEQYF. CDR3 bases: TGTGCCAGCAGCCCCCGCGGCCGGGGGGGCTACGAGCAGTACTTC.

The J gene is TRBJ1-2, the V gene TRBV5-1, with D perhaps matching TRBD1 (6 bases). V was pared by 4 bases and J by 10 bases, with 14 bases between. CDR3 size: 12 residues. From germline, CDR1 is SGHRS and CDR2 YFSETQ. CDR3 coding DNA: TGCGCCAGCAGCACCGGACAGTCTGTCTACACCTTC. Protein: CASSTGQSVYTF.

Notes on this clone: The same CDR3 arises from other DNA sequences in this sample as well. The rearrangement joins TRBV20-1 to TRBJ2-7, with TRBD1 matching 8 bases. Germline CDR1 is DFQATT and CDR2 is SNEGSKA (reference sequence). Germline trimming cut 4 bases from V and 6 bases from J; bases unmatched to any gene: 2. The CDR3 is 11 amino acids. CDR3 sequence reads: CSATGGGEQYF. The CDR3 nucleotides are TGCAGTGCTACAGGGGGCGGCGAGCAGTACTTC.

This chain links TRBV2 with TRBJ1-2, with D possibly TRBD1 on 5 matching bases. Germline loops: CDR1 SNHLY, CDR2 FYNNEI. Trimming took 3 bases from V and 8 from J, leaving 19 bases between them. The CDR3 length is 15 residues. CDR3 nucleotides: TGTGCCAGCAGTGAGGGGCGATGGGCTAGCGGGGGCTACACCTTC. Amino acids: CASSEGRWASGGYTF.

The V call is TRBV7-9, the J call TRBJ1-2; D might be TRBD1 (5 bases). This CDR3 region has 15 residues. The ends were cut back, 1 base at V and 6 bases at J, with 15 bases in the middle. From germline, CDR1 is SEHNR and CDR2 FQNEAQ (reference sequence). CDR3 nucleotide sequence: TGTGCCAGCAGCTTAGTGGAGGCGGGGGGGGATGGCTACACCTTC. The encoded protein is CASSLVEAGGDGYTF.

V and J are TRBV6-5 and TRBJ2-7; 12 bases align to TRBD2. V was pared by 7 bases and J by 3 bases, with 4 bases of the junction left unmatched. The V gene's germline CDR1 is MNHEY and CDR2 SVGAGI. The CDR3 contains 14 residues. The DNA of the CDR3 is TGTGCCAGCACCCGGACTAGCGGGAACTACGAGCAGTACTTC. Translation gives CASTRTSGNYEQYF.

The chain joins TRBV28 to TRBJ2-3, with 8 bases aligning to TRBD2. Germline V lookup: CDR1 MDHEN, CDR2 SYDVKM. With V trimmed by 7 bases and J by 3 bases, 15 bases remained unmatched. The CDR3 runs 17 residues. As DNA, the CDR3 is TGTGCCAGCACCCCTGGTGGTAGCGGGATACTGACAGATACGCAGTATTTT. It specifies CASTPGGSGILTDTQYF.